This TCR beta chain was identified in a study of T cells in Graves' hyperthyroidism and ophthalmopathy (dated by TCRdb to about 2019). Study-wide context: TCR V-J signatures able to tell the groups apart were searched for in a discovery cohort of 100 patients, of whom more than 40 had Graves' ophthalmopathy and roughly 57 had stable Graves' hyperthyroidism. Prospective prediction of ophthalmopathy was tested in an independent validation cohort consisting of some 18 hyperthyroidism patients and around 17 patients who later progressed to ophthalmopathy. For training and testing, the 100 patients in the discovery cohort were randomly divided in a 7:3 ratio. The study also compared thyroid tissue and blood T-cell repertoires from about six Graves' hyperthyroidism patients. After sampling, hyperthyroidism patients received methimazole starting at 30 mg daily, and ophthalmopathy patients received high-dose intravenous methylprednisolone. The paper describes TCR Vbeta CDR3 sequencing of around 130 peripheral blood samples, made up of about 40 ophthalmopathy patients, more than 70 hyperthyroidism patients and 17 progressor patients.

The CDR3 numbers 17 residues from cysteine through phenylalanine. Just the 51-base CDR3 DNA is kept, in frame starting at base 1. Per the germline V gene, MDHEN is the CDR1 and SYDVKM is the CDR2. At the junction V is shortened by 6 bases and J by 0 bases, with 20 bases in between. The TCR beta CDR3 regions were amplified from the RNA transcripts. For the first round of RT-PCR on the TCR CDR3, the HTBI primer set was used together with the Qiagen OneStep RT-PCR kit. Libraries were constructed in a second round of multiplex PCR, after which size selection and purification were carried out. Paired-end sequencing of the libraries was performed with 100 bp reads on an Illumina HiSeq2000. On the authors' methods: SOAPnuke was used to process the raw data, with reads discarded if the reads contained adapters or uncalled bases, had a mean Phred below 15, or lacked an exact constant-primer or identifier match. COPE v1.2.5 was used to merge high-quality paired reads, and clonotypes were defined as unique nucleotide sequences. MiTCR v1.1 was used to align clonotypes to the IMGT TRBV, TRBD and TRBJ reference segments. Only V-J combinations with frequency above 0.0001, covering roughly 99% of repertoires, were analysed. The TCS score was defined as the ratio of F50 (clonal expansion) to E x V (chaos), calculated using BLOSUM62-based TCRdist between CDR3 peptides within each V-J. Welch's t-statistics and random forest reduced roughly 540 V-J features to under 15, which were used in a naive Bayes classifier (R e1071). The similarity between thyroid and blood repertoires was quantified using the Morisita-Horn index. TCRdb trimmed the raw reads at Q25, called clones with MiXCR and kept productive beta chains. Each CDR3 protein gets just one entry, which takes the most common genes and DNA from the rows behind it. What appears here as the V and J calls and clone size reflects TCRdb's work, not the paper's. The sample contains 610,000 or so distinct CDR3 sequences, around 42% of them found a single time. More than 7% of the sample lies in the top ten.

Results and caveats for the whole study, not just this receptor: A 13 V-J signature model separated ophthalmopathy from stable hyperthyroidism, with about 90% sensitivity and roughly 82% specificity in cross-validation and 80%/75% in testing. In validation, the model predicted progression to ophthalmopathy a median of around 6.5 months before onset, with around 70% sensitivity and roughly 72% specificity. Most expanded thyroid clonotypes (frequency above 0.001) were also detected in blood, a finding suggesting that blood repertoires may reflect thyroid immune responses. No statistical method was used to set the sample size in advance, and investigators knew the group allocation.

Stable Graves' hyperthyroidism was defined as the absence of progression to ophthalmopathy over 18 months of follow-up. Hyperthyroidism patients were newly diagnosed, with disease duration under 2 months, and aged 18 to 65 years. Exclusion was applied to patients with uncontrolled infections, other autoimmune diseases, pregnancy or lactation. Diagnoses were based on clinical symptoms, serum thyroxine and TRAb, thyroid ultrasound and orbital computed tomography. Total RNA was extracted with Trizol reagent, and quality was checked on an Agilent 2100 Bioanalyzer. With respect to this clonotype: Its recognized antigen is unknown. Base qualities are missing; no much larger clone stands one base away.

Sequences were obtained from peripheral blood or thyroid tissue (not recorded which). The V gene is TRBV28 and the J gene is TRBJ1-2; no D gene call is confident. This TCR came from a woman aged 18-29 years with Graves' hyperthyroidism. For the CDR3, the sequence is CASSARLPRRANYGYTF. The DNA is TGTGCCAGCAGCGCTCGGCTTCCGAGGAGAGCTAACTATGGCTACACCTTC.